The clone carrying this TCR beta chain has a handful of counts. The antigen remains undetermined. Assay used: immunoSEQ multiplex PCR; TCRdb lists only in-frame clones, some missing. The repertoire holds around 160,000 clones, with roughly nine tenths as singletons. These data are taken from a study of cytomegalovirus exposure and HLA in healthy donors. The study's findings and limits: Investigators reported 150 to 200 TCR beta chains as tied to cytomegalovirus. The finding came from a later analysis; first-cohort TCR clusters tended to co-occur in the 110 or so validation repertoires.

The sample consisted of PBMCs. This clonotype originated in a woman aged 18-29 years in good health and CMV-seropositive.

The CDR3 loop reads CASSLARTGTGLTNEKLFF. For the CDR3, the DNA is TGTGCCAGCAGCTTAGCGCGCACGGGGACAGGGTTAACTAATGAAAAACTGTTTTTT. This rearrangement joins TRBV7-9 to TRBJ1-4, with 9 bases fitting TRBD1. Germline V gives CDR1 SEHNR, CDR2 FQNEAQ (reference sequence). This CDR3 has 19 amino acids. Unmatched junction bases numbered 9, after V lost 0 bases and J lost 1 base.